One and the same sample provided the 24 T cell receptor beta chains below, sequenced in a study of T cell clonality in common variable immunodeficiency. The repertoire was sequenced with immunoSEQ multiplex PCR; TCRdb's copy has only in-frame clones and lacks some. The profile covers under 35,000 clones, none occurring a single time. The specimen sequenced was peripheral blood mononuclear cells. These TCRs come from a person between 18 and 70 years old in good health.

This clone was counted between two and nine times. The read terminates 3 residues ahead of where the CDR3 ends, so the germline J gene completes it. The rearrangement links TRBV18 to TRBJ1-2; D remains unclear. The germline V gene has CDR1 KGHSH and CDR2 LQKENI. The CDR3 extends over 16 amino acids. CDR3 protein: CASSRTSGSQHYDYTF. The sequenced part of the CDR3 DNA is TGTGCCAGCTCCCGGACTAGCGGGAGCCAACACTACGAC. Complete variable domain (other parts from reference TRBV18 and TRBJ1-2): NAGVMQNPRHLVRRRGQEARLRCSPMKGHSHVYWYRQLPEEGLKFMVYLQKENIIDESGMPKERFSAEFPKEGPSILRIQQVVRGDSAAYFCASSRTSGSQHYDYTFGSGTRLTVV.

In its sample, this clone was seen many times. The sequence runs out 3 residues before the end of the CDR3; the remainder is reconstructed from the germline J gene. The chain combines TRBV10-2 with TRBJ2-2; perhaps TRBD2 as D (6 bases). The germline V gene encodes CDR1 WSHSY and CDR2 SAAADI. The germline V and J ends were trimmed by 5 bases and 5 bases, with 15 bases remaining between them. The CDR3 extends over 15 amino acids. The sequenced CDR3 bases are TGCGCCAGCAGTACGTGGCGGGAACGAACCGGGGAG. Protein sequence: CASSTWRERTGE. The whole CDR3 protein reads CASSTWRERTGELFF.

This clone was recorded at least ten times. The CDR3 end falls 3 residues outside the read, so it is completed with the germline J gene. The chain recombines TRBV5-4 with TRBJ2-3, with D tentatively TRBD1 (5 bases). The CDR3 loop spans 13 amino acids. Germline loops: CDR1 SGHNT, CDR2 YYREEE (reference sequence). This CDR3 is CASSRTGQETQYF. The CDR3 bases that were read are TGTGCCAGCAGCCGTACAGGACAAGAGACG.

This clone was detected many times. Read sequence stops 3 residues before the CDR3 end, and the germline J gene provides the missing end. The gene calls are TRBV7-2 and TRBJ1-2; 7 positions agree with TRBD1. CDR1 and CDR2 (germline): SGHTA, FQGNSA. Losses at the gene ends were 3 bases for V and 1 base for J; bases not matched to a gene: 5. CDR3 length: 15 amino acids. CDR3 DNA (partial): TGTGCCAGCAGCTTCTCGGACAGGAGTAACTATGGC. It yields the protein CASSFSDRSNYG. The whole CDR3 reads CASSFSDRSNYGYTF.

This clone was seen repeatedly, ten times or more. The CDR3 extends 3 residues past the end of the read, so its final part is completed from the germline J gene. The chain recombines TRBV20-1 with TRBJ2-7; possible D gene TRBD1, 6 bases. The V gene lost 3 bases and the J gene lost 2 bases, with 14 bases spanning the gap. Germline CDR1 DFQATT, CDR2 SNEGSKA (reference sequence). The CDR3 is 14 residues long. Partial CDR3 DNA: TGCAGTGCTAGGGACCTACAGGGAACCTACGAG. This gives the protein CSARDLQGTYE. The whole CDR3 region reads CSARDLQGTYEQYF.

At least ten counts were recorded for this clone. The CDR3 end falls 3 residues outside the read, so it is completed with the germline J gene. V gene TRBV7-3 combines with J gene TRBJ2-5; D perhaps matches TRBD2 (6 bases). This CDR3 spans 13 amino acids. Germline CDR1 reads SGHTA; CDR2 reads FQGTGA. The V end was cut by 4 bases, the J end by 4 bases, with 10 bases between. CDR3 bases read: TGTGCCAGCAGCTCCCGGAGGGGAGAGACC. Residues: CASSSRRGET. The whole CDR3 sequence reads CASSSRRGETQYF.

This clone was observed many times. The read finishes 3 residues shy of the CDR3 end, and the germline J gene is used to complete it. The genes are TRBV5-1 and TRBJ1-1; D is undetermined. Trimming stripped 3 bases from V and 1 base from J, with 10 bases between. Germline V gives CDR1 SGHRS, CDR2 YFSETQ. This CDR3 has 14 amino acids. The CDR3 bases that were read are TGCGCCAGCAGCTCTAATCCCCCGAACACTGAA. Translated: CASSSNPPNTE. The whole CDR3 region reads CASSSNPPNTEAFF.

This clone showed up many times. The read terminates 3 residues before the CDR3 end, so the remaining end is supplied by the germline J gene. V usage is TRBV19 and J usage is TRBJ2-7; weak D call: TRBD1 (7 bases). This CDR3 has 15 amino acids. Trimming stripped 5 bases from V and 6 bases from J, with 20 bases between. The germline V gene has CDR1 LNHDA and CDR2 SQIVND (reference sequence). CDR3 protein: CASSPSAGGKPEQYF. The DNA read from the CDR3 is TGTGCCAGTAGTCCCTCGGCAGGGGGGAAACCCGAG. Full variable domain (missing parts from reference TRBV19 and TRBJ2-7): DGGITQSPKYLFRKEGQNVTLSCEQNLNHDAMYWYRQDPGQGLRLIYYSQIVNDFQKGDIAEGYSVSREKKESFPLTVTSAQKNPTAFYLCASSPSAGGKPEQYFGPGTRLTVT.

In this sample, this clone turned up many times. With the read ending 3 residues before the CDR3 end, the germline J gene is used to fill in that end. The V gene is TRBV18, the J gene TRBJ2-1, with a tentative D call TRBD1 (6 bases). V was clipped by 3 bases and J by 8 bases, with 17 bases between them. The CDR3 is 15 amino acids. Germline V gene sequence: CDR1 KGHSH, CDR2 LQKENI. CDR3 protein: CASSPGQVDVYEQFF. The DNA read from the CDR3 is TGTGCCAGCTCACCGGGACAAGTCGATGTCTATGAG.

This clone has a count of ten or more. Coverage ceases 3 residues before the CDR3 finishes, and the germline J gene fills in the end. The chain has TRBV29-1 and TRBJ2-1; TRBD2 might be the D (6 bases). The V end was cut by 6 bases, the J end by 3 bases, with 18 bases between. The CDR3 is 15 amino acids. CDR1 SQVTM and CDR2 ANQGSEA come from the germline V gene. The CDR3 spells CSVLGGHRLYNEQFF. The sequenced CDR3 bases are TGCAGCGTCCTAGGAGGGCACAGGCTCTACAATGAG.

This clone was counted ten times or more. The observed sequence ends 3 residues before the CDR3 terminus, with the missing tail filled in from the germline J gene. This chain links TRBV7-8 with TRBJ1-5; D is uncertain. The germline V gene has CDR1 SGHVS and CDR2 FQNEAQ. The CDR3 has 14 amino acids. Between the trimmed V and J ends, which lost 1 base and 0 bases, there was a span of 4 bases. CDR3 in amino acids: CASSLVYSNQPQHF. CDR3 DNA, as far as it was read: TGTGCCAGCAGCTTAGTCTATAGCAATCAGCCC.

This clone has ten or more counts. This chain's CDR3 is CSARDSRPTTGELFF. The sequenced CDR3 bases are TGCAGTGCTAGAGATTCCAGGCCAACCACCGGGGAG. The chain is built from TRBV20-1 and TRBJ2-2; D not resolved. Read sequence stops 3 residues before the CDR3 end, and the germline J gene provides the missing end. Germline V gene lookup returns CDR1 DFQATT and CDR2 SNEGSKA (reference sequence). V was pared by 0 bases and J by 4 bases, with 12 bases between. CDR3 length: 15 residues.

This clone was seen many times. The read terminates 3 residues before the CDR3 end, so the remaining end is supplied by the germline J gene. V usage is TRBV6-4 and J usage is TRBJ1-1; 8 positions agree with TRBD1. Losses at the gene ends were 2 bases for V and 5 bases for J; bases not matched to a gene: 4. The CDR3 spans 14 residues. Germline V CDR1 and CDR2: MRHNA, SNTAGT. The sequenced part of the CDR3 DNA is TGTGCCAGCAGTGACGACAGGGGAGCGACTGAA. Protein sequence: CASSDDRGATE. The full CDR3 sequence reads CASSDDRGATEAFF.

This clone was seen at least ten times. The read is 3 residues too short to cover the CDR3 end, so that end is filled in from the germline J gene. This rearrangement joins TRBV24-1 to TRBJ2-1; 10 nucleotides agree with TRBD1. The CDR3 runs 16 residues. V dropped 4 bases and J dropped 0; count of bases not matched to a gene: 2. Germline CDR1 KGHDR, CDR2 SFDVKD. The CDR3 DNA, read in part, is TGTGCCACCAGTGACCGGGACAGGGGCTCCTACAATGAG. Its protein product is CATSDRDRGSYNE. The whole CDR3 sequence reads CATSDRDRGSYNEQFF.

This clone was observed at least ten times. The read stops 3 residues short of the end of the CDR3; the missing end is completed from the germline J gene. The gene calls are TRBV18 and TRBJ1-2; TRBD1 matches 8 bases. The CDR3 consists of 13 residues. Germline values: CDR1 KGHSH, CDR2 LQKENI. V trimming: 4 bases; J trimming: 6 bases; junction bases outside the gene matches: 4. CDR3 DNA, as far as it was read: TGTGCCAGCTCACTGGACAGGGAGGATGGC. It is translated as CASSLDREDG. The complete CDR3 protein is CASSLDREDGYTF.

Comment on this clone: The read ends 3 residues early relative to the CDR3; the germline J gene fills the gap. This chain joins TRBV6-1 and TRBJ1-1, with D possibly being TRBD1 (6 bases). The CDR3 is made up of 16 amino acids. Germline lookup yields CDR1 MNHNS and CDR2 SASEGT. The part of the CDR3 DNA that was read is TGTGCCAGCAGTGAATGGCGGGGGCTAGCCAAAAACATT. It translates to CASSEWRGLAKNI. The entire CDR3 protein reads CASSEWRGLAKNIAFF.

This clone showed up many times. The read terminates 3 residues ahead of where the CDR3 ends, so the germline J gene completes it. This chain links TRBV7-2 with TRBJ1-5, with TRBD1 matching 9 bases. In germline, CDR1 is SGHTA, CDR2 FQGNSA. This CDR3 has 15 residues. V lost 2 bases and J lost 2; bases outside the gene matches: 1. The chain's CDR3 is CASSLWTGGNQPQHF. The sequenced part of the CDR3 DNA is TGTGCCAGCAGCTTATGGACAGGGGGCAATCAGCCC.

This clone was counted many times. The CDR3 end is not reached by the read, which stops 3 residues before it; the germline J gene fills it in. This chain connects TRBV5-4 to TRBJ2-7, with TRBD1 matching 10 bases. Looked up from germline, CDR1 is SGHNT and CDR2 is YYREEE (reference sequence). The ends lost 4 bases at V and 6 bases at J; junction bases unmatched: 7. The CDR3 contains 14 residues. The sequenced CDR3 bases are TGTGCCAGCAGCCAAAGACAGGGGGCTGGCGAG. This encodes CASSQRQGAGE. From start to end, the CDR3 is CASSQRQGAGEQYF.

This clone was counted a few times. The CDR3 end lies 3 residues beyond the end of the read and is filled in from the germline J gene. The chain recombines TRBV6-1 with TRBJ2-1; 9 bases match TRBD2. From germline, CDR1 is MNHNS and CDR2 SASEGT. This CDR3 has 18 residues. After removal of 0 bases from V and 5 bases from J, the junction contained 11 bases not matched to a gene. CDR3 DNA, as far as it was read: TGTGCCAGCAGTGAAGCGCTGGGTGGGACTAGCCACAACAATGAG. Protein: CASSEALGGTSHNNE. The complete CDR3 sequence is CASSEALGGTSHNNEQFF.

This clone was seen repeatedly, ten times or more. The read comes to an end 3 residues before the CDR3 does, leaving the germline J gene to fill in the end. J is TRBJ1-1 and V is TRBV19, with 7 positions matching TRBD1. Per germline, CDR1 LNHDA and CDR2 SQIVND (reference sequence). The CDR3 runs to 16 residues. CDR3 residues: CASTPLDRARVKGAFF. Incomplete CDR3 DNA: TGTGCCAGCACTCCCCTCGACAGGGCAAGAGTTAAAGGG.

This clone occurred many times. The observed sequence ends 3 residues before the CDR3 terminus, with the missing tail filled in from the germline J gene. The chain couples TRBV7-2 to TRBJ1-5, with D possibly TRBD1 on 5 matching bases. CDR1 is SGHTA and CDR2 is FQGNSA in the germline V gene. The CDR3 runs 13 residues. V shed 5 bases and J shed 7 bases, with 12 bases lying between them. CDR3 bases read: TGTGCCAGCAGCCAGGAGGGGTTGCAGCCC. This codes for CASSQEGLQP. The whole CDR3 is CASSQEGLQPQHF.

This clone was observed at least ten times. The CDR3 end is not reached by the read, which stops 3 residues before it; the germline J gene fills it in. The V gene is TRBV10-3, the J gene TRBJ2-7; the D gene is possibly TRBD1 (5 bases). The CDR3 is made up of 15 amino acids. Germline loops: CDR1 ENHRY, CDR2 SYGVKD. The V end was cut by 5 bases, the J end by 1 base, with 15 bases between. Incomplete CDR3 DNA: TGTGCCATCAGTAACCCTTTGCAGGGATCCTACGAG. This sequence encodes CAISNPLQGSYE. The full CDR3 protein reads CAISNPLQGSYEQYF.

This clone was detected only a few times. This may be a read error: a much more frequent sequence differs by one nucleotide. The missing CDR3 end, 3 residues past where the read stops, is filled in from the germline J gene. The genes are TRBV7-9 and TRBJ2-1, with D perhaps matching TRBD1 or TRBD2 (6 bases each). The CDR3 has 14 residues. Trimming took off 11 bases at V and 2 bases at J, with 16 bases between the two ends. The V gene's germline CDR1 is SEHNR and CDR2 FQNEAQ (reference sequence). The CDR3 sequence is CAREEGVAYNEQFF. The CDR3 DNA, read in part, is TGTGCCCGTGAGGAGGGGGTAGCCTACAATGAG.

This clone was observed many times. The CDR3 goes on 3 residues after the read ends, and that part is filled in from the germline J gene. This rearrangement joins TRBV11-3 to TRBJ2-7; D unclear. Looked up from germline, CDR1 is SGHNT and CDR2 is YENEEA. The V and J ends lost 1 base and 0 bases respectively, with 4 bases between them. The CDR3 spans 13 residues. CDR3 sequence: CASSLGSSYEQYF. CDR3 DNA, as far as it was read: TGTGCCAGCAGCTTAGGCAGCTCCTACGAG.